This record looks at one TCR beta chain sequence and its context. Its antigen is as yet unknown. There are 14 residues in the CDR3. Germline V gives CDR1 SGHDT, CDR2 YYEEEE. V shed 8 bases and J 1 base; nucleotides not matched to a gene: 8. The repertoire was sequenced with immunoSEQ multiplex PCR; TCRdb's copy has only in-frame clones and lacks some. This sample has about 680,000 clones, with roughly 90% found just once. This sample's treatment: roughly 18 received Ad26.COV2.S at low or high dose, single or two shots; about 5 received placebo; per-sample allocation not given. Sampling occurred on day 63 after the first vaccine or placebo injection. This Boston cohort included adults aged 18-55 years. The data originate from a study of Ad26.COV2.S vaccination and SARS-CoV-2 variants. Study summary: Of the COV1001 trial arms, the Ad26.COV2.S arm included the donor. Dosing was one shot or two shots 56 days apart. Study-wide results and caveats: The authors reported substantial breadth in spike-specific CD8+ and CD4+ T cell responses after vaccination.

The chain employs TRBV5-6 and TRBJ2-7; 8 bases are shared with TRBD2. The clonotype originates from a person aged 18 to 65 who received the Ad26.COV2.S COVID-19 vaccine or a placebo. Sample: peripheral blood, taken in a trial of Ad26.COV2.S vaccine versus placebo. The CDR3 nucleotides are TGTGCCAGTCGGGTCAGCGGGAGTTCCTACGAGCAGTACTTC. Its translation: CASRVSGSSYEQYF.